Here is one T cell receptor beta chain with its context. The antigen is undetermined. These data belong to a study of T cell repertoires in cytomegalovirus infection. Study information: Both recently identified HLA-C-restricted and well-studied HLA-B-restricted CMV epitopes were used in the study. Public signatures in TCR beta pointed to CMV infection and matching HLA type.

The CDR3 runs 16 residues. With 0 bases removed from V and 4 bases from J, the gap between germline ends came to 18 bases. From germline, CDR1 is DFQATT and CDR2 SNEGSKA (reference sequence). The study, taken as a whole, reports: Predominance within the ex vivo response was attributable to HLA-C-restricted CMV-specific TCR beta clonotypes. Cumulative public TCR beta family frequency identified carriers of CMV plus the relevant HLA.

TCRdb itself ran the reads through MiXCR, one entry per CDR3 protein. This sample has some 940,000 distinct CDR3 sequences; 31% occur once, and the top ten carry 13%. The sequence was collected from a human donor in good health (CMV status not recorded). Some clones in this sample may be carry-over from other donors' samples. The V gene is TRBV20-1, the J gene TRBJ1-1, with D possibly TRBD1 on 6 matching bases. The sample was cultured CD8+ T cells from PBMCs, taken from culture after CMV antigen stimulation. The CDR3: CSARDRAGVLSTEAFF. In nucleotides, the CDR3 is TGCAGTGCTAGAGATCGGGCAGGGGTTCTGAGCACTGAAGCTTTCTTT.